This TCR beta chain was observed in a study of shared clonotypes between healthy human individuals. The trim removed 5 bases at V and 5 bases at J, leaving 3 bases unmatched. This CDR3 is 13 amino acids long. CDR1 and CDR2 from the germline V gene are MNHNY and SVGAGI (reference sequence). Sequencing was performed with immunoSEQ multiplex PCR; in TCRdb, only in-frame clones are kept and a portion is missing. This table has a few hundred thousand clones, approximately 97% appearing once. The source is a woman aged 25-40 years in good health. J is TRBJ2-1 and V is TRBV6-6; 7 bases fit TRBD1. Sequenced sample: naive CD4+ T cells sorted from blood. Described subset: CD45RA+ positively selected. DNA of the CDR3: TGTGCCAGCAGTGTCACAGGGGACAATGAGCAGTTCTTC. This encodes CASSVTGDNEQFF.